This TCR beta chain derives from a study of post-analysis software for immune sequencing data. About the study: Clinical courses comprised relapsing-remitting, secondary progressive and progressive-relapsing multiple sclerosis. Whole-study findings and limits: Patients used about 5 TRBV segments, including TRBV5-6, TRBV5-1 and TRBV20-1, more often than controls. Comparison with controls showed significantly lower normalized Chao1 diversity in multiple sclerosis patients.

Germline CDR1 is SGHAT and CDR2 is FQNNGV. V shed 5 bases and J 4 bases; nucleotides not matched to a gene: 15. This CDR3 has 18 amino acids. Every TCR beta cDNA library bore unique molecular identifiers. One entry per CDR3 protein results from TCRdb running MiXCR on the PCR reads. The repertoire holds more than 350,000 distinct CDR3 sequences, with about 40% as singletons. On this clonotype itself: The antigen remains unidentified.

The sequenced sample consisted of blood. This TCR was recovered from a girl aged 2-10 years with multiple sclerosis. The chain uses TRBV11-2 and TRBJ2-5, with 11 bases fitting TRBD2. In nucleotides, the CDR3 is TGTGCCAGCAGCCTCAGACCCCAACTAGCGGGGGTCCGAGAGACCCAGTACTTC. This sequence encodes CASSLRPQLAGVRETQYF. The variable domain in full, with the rest retrieved from reference TRBV11-2 and TRBJ2-5, is EAGVAQSPRYKIIEKRQSVAFWCNPISGHATLYWYQQILGQGPKLLIQFQNNGVVDDSQLPKDRFSAERLKGVDSTLKIQPAKLEDSAVYLCASSLRPQLAGVRETQYFGPGTRLLVL.